One sample yielded the 10 T cell receptor beta chains listed below, sequenced in a study of blood T cell repertoires in COVID-19. The method was immunoSEQ multiplex PCR; TCRdb's version includes in-frame clones alone and lacks a portion of them. The repertoire holds about 72,000 clones, around 84% seen once, with approximately 11% in the top ten. The sequenced material came from peripheral blood. The source is a man aged 70 or older with active or convalescent COVID-19.

The chain employs TRBV11-1 and TRBJ1-6, with D uncertain. The CDR3 extends over 13 amino acids. V lost 4 bases to trimming and J lost 11 bases, with 12 bases between them. CDR1 is SGHAT and CDR2 is FQDESV in the germline V gene (reference sequence). Here the CDR3 DNA reads TGTGCCAGCAGCTCGAGTGAGATCACACCCCTCCACTTT. It yields the protein CASSSSEITPLHF.

The chain carries TRBV11-2 and TRBJ1-1; tentative D call: TRBD1 (5 bases). The CDR3 totals 14 residues. CDR1 is SGHAT, CDR2 FQNNGV, per germline. V was cut by 2 bases and J by 7 bases, with 14 bases left in between. CDR3 sequence reads: CASSLSLPGDEAFF. The CDR3 DNA reads as TGTGCCAGCAGCTTAAGCCTCCCGGGGGATGAAGCTTTCTTT.

The chain is built from TRBV28 and TRBJ2-2; 7 bases are a match to TRBD1. Germline trimming cut 5 bases from V and 8 bases from J; bases unmatched to any gene: 11. Germline assignment: CDR1 MDHEN and CDR2 SYDVKM. The CDR3 runs to 15 residues. CDR3 DNA sequence: TGTGCCAGCAGTCTTAGGGGGCTCCTGGATGGGGAGCTGTTTTTT. This codes for CASSLRGLLDGELFF.

This chain joins TRBV28 and TRBJ1-5, with a tentative D call TRBD1 (5 bases). Germline V gene sequence: CDR1 MDHEN, CDR2 SYDVKM. This CDR3 is 13 amino acids long. Between the trimmed V and J ends, which lost 2 bases and 9 bases, there was a span of 11 bases. DNA of the CDR3: TGTGCCAGCAGTTTAGGGGGGAGATCGCCCCAGCATTTT. Translation: CASSLGGRSPQHF.

The gene calls are TRBV30 and TRBJ1-6, with TRBD1 as a possible D gene (5 bases). CDR3 length: 13 residues. Germline V gene sequence: CDR1 GTSNPN, CDR2 SVGIG (reference sequence). V was trimmed by 2 bases and J by 8 bases, leaving 10 bases between them. For the CDR3, the DNA is TGTGCCTGGAGTCCCGGGGGGGATTCACCCCTCCACTTT. Translated: CAWSPGGDSPLHF.

The V gene is TRBV2, the J gene TRBJ2-2, with a possible D match to TRBD2 (6 bases). The CDR3 runs 14 residues. The V gene's germline CDR1 is SNHLY and CDR2 FYNNEI. Deletions cut 2 bases from V and 4 bases from J, with 8 bases between. The CDR3 here is CASSERGSTGELFF. For the CDR3, the DNA is TGTGCCAGCAGTGAACGGGGGAGCACCGGGGAGCTGTTTTTT. The entire variable domain, with the rest obtained from reference TRBV2 and TRBJ2-2, is as follows: EPEVTQTPSHQVTQMGQEVILRCVPISNHLYFYWYRQILGQKVEFLVSFYNNEISEKSEIFDDQFSVERPDGSNFTLKIRSTKLEDSAMYFCASSERGSTGELFFGEGSRLTVL.

This rearrangement joins TRBV3-1 (or the pseudogene TRBV3-2) to TRBJ1-1; unclear D gene. V was cut by 1 base and J by 1 base, with 13 bases left in between. The V gene's germline CDR1 is LGHDT and CDR2 YNNKEL (reference sequence). The CDR3 runs 16 residues. The chain's CDR3 is CASSQAPLSGNTEAFF. The DNA for the CDR3 is TGTGCCAGCAGCCAAGCTCCACTTTCGGGGAACACTGAAGCTTTCTTT.

This chain links TRBV6-5 with TRBJ2-3; 9 bases are shared with TRBD2. V lost 7 bases and J lost 1; bases outside the gene matches: 6. This CDR3 region has 15 residues. Germline loops: CDR1 MNHEY, CDR2 SVGAGI. The chain's CDR3 is CASTLLAGGTDTQYF. DNA for the CDR3: TGTGCCAGCACCTTACTAGCGGGCGGCACAGATACGCAGTATTTT.

The chain is built from TRBV28 and TRBJ1-1; a weak D match, TRBD1 (6 bases). Germline CDR1 reads MDHEN; CDR2 reads SYDVKM. The CDR3 consists of 15 residues. Trimming pared 5 bases from V and 5 bases from J, leaving 18 bases between. CDR3 residues: CASSLRGGPKTEAFF. The CDR3 DNA reads as TGTGCCAGCAGTCTCCGGGGGGGGCCGAAAACTGAAGCTTTCTTT.

This clone was detected once. The rearrangement uses TRBV19 and TRBJ1-5; no definite D call. The germline CDR1 and CDR2 sequences are LNHDA and SQIVND (reference sequence). This CDR3 has 17 amino acids. V shed 4 bases and J shed 4 bases, with 20 bases lying between them. CDR3 bases: TGTGCCAGTAGTACCCTACTATCCGGGTCATTTAATCAGCCCCAGCATTTT. As protein: CASSTLLSGSFNQPQHF.